The clone carrying this T cell receptor (beta chain) appeared once. Its cognate antigen is unknown. This entry comes from a study of shared clonotypes between healthy human individuals. Germline lookup yields CDR1 ENHRY and CDR2 SYGVKD. The J segment lost 7 bases and the V segment lost 3 bases, leaving 6 bases of the junction unmatched. CDR3 length: 14 amino acids. Regarding the study as a whole: Despite large depth, rarefaction showed incomplete sorted-subset sequencing.

TCRdb keeps only in-frame clones here, not all; method: immunoSEQ multiplex PCR. The sample holds about 1.1 million clones, around three quarters seen once. The rearrangement links TRBV10-3 to TRBJ2-4; the match to TRBD1 covers 7 bases. The TCR sequence derives from a man between 18 and 29 years old in good health. Some clones in this sample may be carry-over from other donors' samples. Sequenced: memory CD4+ T cells from PBMCs. As to subset: CD45RA-negative fraction. The CDR3 region is CAISDRQGGNIQYF. CDR3 nucleotides: TGTGCCATCAGTGATAGACAGGGTGGGAACATTCAGTACTTC.